A single sample gave rise to the 5 T cell receptor beta chains below, sequenced in a study of blood T cell repertoires in COVID-19. Method: immunoSEQ multiplex PCR; TCRdb's copy keeps in-frame clones and lacks some. The table lists under 500,000 clones, 87% of them singletons. Sequencing was performed on PBMCs or T cells enriched from blood (not recorded which). These TCRs come from a woman between 18 and 29 years old with acute COVID-19.

The V gene is TRBV9, the J gene TRBJ1-2; tentatively, D is TRBD1 (6 bases). Germline-derived CDR1 and CDR2 are SGDLS and YYNGEE. The V gene lost 0 bases and the J gene lost 5 bases, with 14 bases spanning the gap. The CDR3 is made up of 15 amino acids. The CDR3 DNA reads as TGTGCCAGCAGCGTAGACCTTACAGGGATTTATGGCTACACCTTC. Its protein product is CASSVDLTGIYGYTF.

The rearrangement uses TRBV3-1 (or the pseudogene TRBV3-2) and TRBJ1-4; no clear D gene. Germline V gene sequence: CDR1 LGHDT, CDR2 YNNKEL (reference sequence). Between the trimmed V and J ends, which lost 5 bases and 6 bases, there was a span of 13 bases. The CDR3 contains 14 residues. DNA of the CDR3: TGTGCCAGCAGCGTATCGAGGGTTGATGAAAAACTGTTTTTT. This sequence encodes CASSVSRVDEKLFF.

The rearrangement uses TRBV19 and TRBJ1-5; D not certain. The germline V gene encodes CDR1 LNHDA and CDR2 SQIVND (reference sequence). Trimming took off 7 bases at V and 4 bases at J, with 8 bases between the two ends. The CDR3 is made up of 12 amino acids. CDR3: CASKAGNQPQHF. CDR3 DNA: TGTGCCAGTAAGGCAGGAAATCAGCCCCAGCATTTT.

The chain has TRBV11-3 and TRBJ1-5; a weak D match, TRBD1 (6 bases). Trimming took 4 bases from V and 6 from J, leaving 16 bases between them. Per germline, CDR1 SGHNT and CDR2 YENEEA. This CDR3 region has 15 residues. The CDR3 DNA sequence: TGTGCCAGCAGCTCCCCATACAGGGACGGTCAGCCCCAGCATTTT. This translates into CASSSPYRDGQPQHF.

V usage is TRBV12-3 or TRBV12-4 and J usage is TRBJ1-2; 7 nucleotides agree with TRBD1. Germline trimming cut 7 bases from V and 0 bases from J; bases unmatched to any gene: 2. The CDR3 has 13 residues. CDR3 sequence: CASNRGTNYGYTF. CDR3 coding DNA: TGTGCCAGCAACAGGGGAACTAACTATGGCTACACCTTC.